Following are 23 T cell receptor beta chains from one sample sequenced in a study of a mutant IDH1 vaccine in newly diagnosed glioma. What these receptors recognize is not known. Time point of the sample: week 35, safety follow-up. Doses consisted of 300 ug of mutant IDH1 20-mer peptide each, paired with topical imiquimod. The data were produced by immunoSEQ multiplex PCR, yet TCRdb's version contains in-frame clones alone and is incomplete. This table has about 32,000 clones, about 80% appearing once. Source: PBMCs, taken from a glioma patient whose treatment included an IDH1 peptide vaccine. The receptors come from a man in his forties with glioma. Some clones in this sample may be carry-over from other donors' samples.

V and J are TRBV9 and TRBJ1-5; D ambiguous. The CDR3 runs 18 residues. In germline, CDR1 is SGDLS, CDR2 YYNGEE. Trimming removed 0 bases from V and 0 bases from J, with 16 bases in between. The CDR3: CASSVEGPKIYSNQPQHF. CDR3 coding DNA: TGTGCCAGCAGCGTAGAGGGCCCTAAAATCTATAGCAATCAGCCCCAGCATTTT.

A word on this clone: Other DNA sequences of this sample code for an identical CDR3. The chain carries TRBV5-1 and TRBJ1-1; D perhaps matches TRBD1 (6 bases). CDR1 SGHRS and CDR2 YFSETQ come from the germline V gene. Trimming left V 1 base short and J 4 bases short, with 8 bases between. The CDR3 covers 13 residues. The CDR3 is CASSLRGGTEAFF. For the CDR3, the DNA is TGCGCCAGCAGCTTGAGGGGGGGCACTGAAGCTTTCTTT.

The J gene is TRBJ2-7, the V gene TRBV11-2; D perhaps matches TRBD2 (7 bases). This CDR3 contains 15 residues. Deletions cut 8 bases from V and 6 bases from J, with 23 bases between. From germline, CDR1 is SGHAT and CDR2 FQNNGV. The CDR3 DNA sequence: TGTGCCAGCCGGGGAGTTGGGGAGGGGGACGGCGAGCAGTACTTC. This encodes CASRGVGEGDGEQYF. The whole variable domain, remainder taken from reference TRBV11-2 and TRBJ2-7, is EAGVAQSPRYKIIEKRQSVAFWCNPISGHATLYWYQQILGQGPKLLIQFQNNGVVDDSQLPKDRFSAERLKGVDSTLKIQPAKLEDSAVYLCASRGVGEGDGEQYFGPGTRLTVT.

The chain couples TRBV10-1 to TRBJ2-3, with no clear D. The CDR3 covers 14 residues. Looked up from germline, CDR1 is WNHNN and CDR2 is SYGVQD (reference sequence). V lost 5 bases and J 2 bases, leaving 11 bases between the germline ends. The CDR3 protein is CASSSTTATDTQYF. The DNA for the CDR3 is TGCGCCAGCAGTTCAACCACTGCCACAGATACGCAGTATTTT.

This chain links TRBV5-6 with TRBJ1-2, with TRBD1 matching 7 bases. V was clipped by 2 bases and J by 0 bases; unmatched bases: 7. The CDR3 contains 16 residues. Per the germline V gene, CDR1 is SGHDT and CDR2 is YYEEEE. CDR3: CASSFSTGDTNYGYTF. DNA for the CDR3: TGTGCCAGCAGCTTTTCAACAGGGGACACTAACTATGGCTACACCTTC.

This clone was seen a few times. The chain links TRBV7-9 to TRBJ1-1, with 7 positions matching TRBD1. Germline lookup yields CDR1 SEHNR and CDR2 FQNEAQ (reference sequence). This CDR3 has 14 residues. V trimming: 3 bases; J trimming: 2 bases; junction bases outside the gene matches: 3. The CDR3 nucleotides read TGTGCCAGCAGCTTTGGACAGGCCAACACTGAAGCTTTCTTT. Residues: CASSFGQANTEAFF.

CDR3 residues: CASSRTGGNYGYTF. The CDR3 region has the DNA TGTGCCAGCAGTCGGACAGGGGGGAACTATGGCTACACCTTC. The chain uses TRBV6-5 and TRBJ1-2, with 10 bases identical to TRBD1. Losses at the gene ends were 5 bases for V and 2 bases for J; bases not matched to a gene: 2. Germline V lookup: CDR1 MNHEY, CDR2 SVGAGI. The CDR3 has 14 residues.

The chain links TRBV30 to TRBJ2-5; D unresolved. Matching the DNA end better, TRBJ2-7 makes the J call doubtful. Looked up from germline, CDR1 is GTSNPN and CDR2 is SVGIG (reference sequence). The length of the CDR3 is 12 residues. CDR3 amino acids: CAWSVNGYEQYF. In DNA, the CDR3 is TGTGCCTGGAGTGTAAATGGGTACGAGCAGTACTTC.

The chain carries TRBV11-2 and TRBJ1-6, with D unresolved. This CDR3 spans 15 amino acids. V lost 5 bases and J 4 bases, leaving 12 bases between the germline ends. Germline V gene sequence: CDR1 SGHAT, CDR2 FQNNGV. This CDR3 is CASSKGLYYNSPLHF. DNA for the CDR3: TGTGCCAGCAGCAAAGGACTTTATTATAATTCACCCCTCCACTTT.

This rearrangement joins TRBV2 to TRBJ1-2; possible D gene TRBD1, 6 bases. The CDR3 is 16 amino acids. V lost 7 bases and J lost 4, with 22 bases in between. Looked up from germline, CDR1 is SNHLY and CDR2 is FYNNEI. CDR3 DNA: TGTGCCAGCAACCCCCGCAGCGGCGGGGGCTCCTATGGCTACACCTTC. Encoded protein: CASNPRSGGGSYGYTF.

V is TRBV10-3 and J is TRBJ1-1; D is possibly TRBD1 (6 bases). Looked up from germline, CDR1 is ENHRY and CDR2 is SYGVKD. Trimming cost V 4 bases and J 3 bases, with 12 bases left between them. CDR3 length equals 14 residues. CDR3 region: CAISGQALDTEAFF. CDR3 DNA sequence: TGTGCCATCAGTGGACAGGCTTTGGACACTGAAGCTTTCTTT.

The J gene is TRBJ1-6, the V gene TRBV14, with D tentatively TRBD1 (6 bases). The germline V and J ends were trimmed by 5 bases and 8 bases, with 10 bases remaining between them. Germline V CDR1 and CDR2: SGHDN, FVKESK. The CDR3 runs to 13 residues. DNA for the CDR3: TGTGCCAGCAGCTCGACAGGTGATTCACCCCTCCACTTT. Protein sequence: CASSSTGDSPLHF. The full variable domain, rest sourced from reference TRBV14 and TRBJ1-6, is EAGVTQFPSHSVIEKGQTVTLRCDPISGHDNLYWYRRVMGKEIKFLLHFVKESKQDESGMPNNRFLAERTGGTYSTLKVQPAELEDSGVYFCASSSTGDSPLHFGNGTRLTVT.

This clone was seen a handful of times. The V and J genes are TRBV15 and TRBJ1-1; no clear D gene. The V and J ends lost 5 bases and 1 base respectively, with 14 bases between them. This CDR3 region has 15 residues. Germline V gene lookup returns CDR1 LNHNV and CDR2 YYDKDF (reference sequence). DNA of the CDR3: TGTGCCACCAGCTCTCTCTTCGGGGAGAACACTGAAGCTTTCTTT. Amino acids: CATSSLFGENTEAFF.

The V gene is TRBV5-1, the J gene TRBJ2-3; 8 nucleotides match TRBD2. Germline V gene lookup returns CDR1 SGHRS and CDR2 YFSETQ. The CDR3 sequence is 14 residues long. With 6 bases clipped from V and 4 bases from J, the junction kept 7 bases outside the gene matches. The CDR3 here is CASKSGGRADTQYF. In DNA, the CDR3 is TGCGCCAGCAAAAGCGGGGGCAGGGCAGATACGCAGTATTTT.

The chain links TRBV5-8 to TRBJ2-5, with 7 bases identical to TRBD1. The germline gives CDR1 SGHTS, CDR2 YDEGEE. Germline trimming cut 3 bases from V and 1 base from J; bases unmatched to any gene: 9. The CDR3 contains 16 residues. CDR3 loop: CASSWTSGTAQETQYF. CDR3 DNA sequence: TGTGCCAGCAGCTGGACCTCTGGGACAGCCCAAGAGACCCAGTACTTC.

The chain links TRBV7-2 to TRBJ2-5; unclear D gene. Germline V lookup: CDR1 SGHTA, CDR2 FQGNSA. Trimming took 5 bases from V and 1 from J, leaving 14 bases between them. The CDR3 consists of 15 residues. Here the CDR3 DNA reads TGTGCCAGCAGCCCAGGCGGCCTAAGCCAAGAGACCCAGTACTTC. The encoded protein is CASSPGGLSQETQYF.

The chain uses TRBV5-1 and TRBJ1-4; no definite D call. The CDR3 totals 14 residues. The germline gives CDR1 SGHRS, CDR2 YFSETQ. V was cut by 0 bases and J by 7 bases, with 10 bases left in between. This chain's CDR3 is CASSLGRSGEKLFF. The CDR3 DNA reads as TGCGCCAGCAGCTTGGGTAGGAGCGGTGAAAAACTGTTTTTT.

The CDR3, as DNA: TGTGCCAGCAGTTTAGGAGGTTTTAATGAAAAACTGTTTTTT. This translates into CASSLGGFNEKLFF. V usage is TRBV27 and J usage is TRBJ1-4; no clear D. Germline V gene sequence: CDR1 MNHEY, CDR2 SMNVEV (reference sequence). Trimming pared 2 bases from V and 4 bases from J, leaving 8 bases between. This CDR3 is 14 amino acids long.

CDR3 nucleotide sequence: TGTGCCAGCAGTTACTCGCCGGGTCCTGGAAACACCATATATTTT. This sequence encodes CASSYSPGPGNTIYF. This chain connects TRBV6-6 to TRBJ1-3; unclear D gene. The CDR3 is 15 amino acids. V lost 0 bases and J lost 2, with 8 bases in between. Per the germline V gene, CDR1 is MNHNY and CDR2 is SVGAGI (reference sequence).

The chain joins TRBV5-1 to TRBJ2-1, with 11 bases matching TRBD2. CDR1 is SGHRS and CDR2 is YFSETQ in the germline V gene. J gave up 10 bases and V 1 base, and 10 bases lay outside the gene matches. CDR3 length: 16 amino acids. CDR3 amino acids: CASSLSIAGGPGEQFF. For the CDR3, the DNA is TGCGCCAGCAGCTTGTCTATAGCGGGGGGGCCCGGGGAGCAGTTCTTC. Together with reference TRBV5-1 and TRBJ2-1, the CDR3 gives the full variable domain: KAGVTQTPRYLIKTRGQQVTLSCSPISGHRSVSWYQQTPGQGLQFLFEYFSETQRNKGNFPGRFSGRQFSNSRSEMNVSTLELGDSALYLCASSLSIAGGPGEQFFGPGTRLTVL.

The rearrangement joins TRBV11-2 to TRBJ2-7; 9 bases map to TRBD2. Germline assignment: CDR1 SGHAT and CDR2 FQNNGV. The CDR3 extends over 14 amino acids. With V trimmed by 4 bases and J by 11 bases, 12 bases remained unmatched. CDR3 loop: CASSSSRGGAREYF. Here the CDR3 DNA reads TGTGCCAGCAGCTCGTCCCGCGGGGGGGCAAGGGAGTACTTC.

The chain is built from TRBV7-2 and TRBJ1-5; tentatively, D is TRBD1 (5 bases). The CDR3 length is 13 residues. Germline CDR1 is SGHTA and CDR2 is FQGNSA. V was shortened by 4 bases and J by 7 bases, with 11 bases between the two germline ends. Here the CDR3 reads CASSSDSRQPQHF. In DNA form, the CDR3 reads TGTGCCAGCAGCTCCGACAGCAGGCAGCCCCAGCATTTT.

This clone has only one observation. J is TRBJ1-1 and V is TRBV5-6, with 7 bases matching TRBD1. In germline, CDR1 is SGHDT, CDR2 YYEEEE. The ends lost 0 bases at V and 6 bases at J; junction bases unmatched: 8. This CDR3 has 15 amino acids. The CDR3 protein is CASSLAQGRRAEAFF. The CDR3 nucleotides read TGTGCCAGCAGCTTGGCACAGGGGCGGAGGGCTGAAGCTTTCTTT.